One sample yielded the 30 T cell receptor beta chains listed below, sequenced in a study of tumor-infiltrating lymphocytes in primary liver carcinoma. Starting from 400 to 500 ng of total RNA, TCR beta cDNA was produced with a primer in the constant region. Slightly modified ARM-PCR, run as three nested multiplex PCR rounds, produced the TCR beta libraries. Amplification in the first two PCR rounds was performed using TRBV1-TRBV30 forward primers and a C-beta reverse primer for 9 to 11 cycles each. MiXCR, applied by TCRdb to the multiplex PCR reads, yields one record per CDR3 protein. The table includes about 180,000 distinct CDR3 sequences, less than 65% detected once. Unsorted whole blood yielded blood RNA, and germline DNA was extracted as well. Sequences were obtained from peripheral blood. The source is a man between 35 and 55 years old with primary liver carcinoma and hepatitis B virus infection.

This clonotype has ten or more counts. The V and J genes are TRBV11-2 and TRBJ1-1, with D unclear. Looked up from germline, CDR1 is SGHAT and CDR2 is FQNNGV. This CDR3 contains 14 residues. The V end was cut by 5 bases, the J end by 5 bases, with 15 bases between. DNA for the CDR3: TGTGCCAGCAGCACAGCCGGTTCCGTAACTGAAGCTTTCTTT. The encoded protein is CASSTAGSVTEAFF.

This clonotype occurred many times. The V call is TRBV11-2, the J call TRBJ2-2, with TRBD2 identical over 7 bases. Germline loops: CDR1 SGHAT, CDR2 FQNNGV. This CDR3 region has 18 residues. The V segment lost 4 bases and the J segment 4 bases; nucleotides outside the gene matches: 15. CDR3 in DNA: TGTGCCAGCAGCTCAGTAGGTAGCGGGTCCGGCAGCACCGGGGAGCTGTTTTTT. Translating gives CASSSVGSGSGSTGELFF.

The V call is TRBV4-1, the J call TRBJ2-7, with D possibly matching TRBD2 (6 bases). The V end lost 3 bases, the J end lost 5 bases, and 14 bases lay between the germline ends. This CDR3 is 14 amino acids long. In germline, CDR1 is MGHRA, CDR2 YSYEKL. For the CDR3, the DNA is TGCGCCAGCAGCCATCGGGCGGCGGGAAACGAGCAGTACTTC. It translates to CASSHRAAGNEQYF.

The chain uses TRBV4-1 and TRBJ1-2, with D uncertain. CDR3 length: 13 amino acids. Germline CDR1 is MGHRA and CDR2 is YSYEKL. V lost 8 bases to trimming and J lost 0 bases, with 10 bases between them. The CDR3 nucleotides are TGCGCCAGCGGCGACACAGCTAACTATGGCTACACCTTC. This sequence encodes CASGDTANYGYTF.

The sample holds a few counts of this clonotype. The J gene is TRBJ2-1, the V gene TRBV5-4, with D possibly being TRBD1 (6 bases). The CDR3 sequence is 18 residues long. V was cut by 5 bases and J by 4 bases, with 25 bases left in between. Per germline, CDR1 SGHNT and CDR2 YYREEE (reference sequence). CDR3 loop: CASSSRWGVGQGYNEQFF. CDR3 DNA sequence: TGTGCCAGCAGTTCCCGTTGGGGTGTTGGGCAGGGGTACAATGAGCAGTTCTTC.

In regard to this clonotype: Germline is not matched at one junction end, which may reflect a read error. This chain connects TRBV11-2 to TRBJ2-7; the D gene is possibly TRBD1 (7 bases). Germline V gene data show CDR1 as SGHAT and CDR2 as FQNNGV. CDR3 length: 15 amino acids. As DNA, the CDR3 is TGTGCCGGCAGCTTGGGACAGCCGGGGGCCTACGAGCAGTACTTC. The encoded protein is CAGSLGQPGAYEQYF.

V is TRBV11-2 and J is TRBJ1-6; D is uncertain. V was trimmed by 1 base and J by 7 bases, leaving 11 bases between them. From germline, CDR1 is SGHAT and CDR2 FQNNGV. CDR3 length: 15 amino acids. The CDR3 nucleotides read TGTGCCAGCAGCTTAGTTGGGAGACCAAATTCACCCCTCCACTTT. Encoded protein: CASSLVGRPNSPLHF.

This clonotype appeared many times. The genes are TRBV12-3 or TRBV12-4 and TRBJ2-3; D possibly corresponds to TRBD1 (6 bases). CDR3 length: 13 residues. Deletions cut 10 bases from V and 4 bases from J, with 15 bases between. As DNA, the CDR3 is TGTGCCAACAGGGTGGTTGGCGCAGATACGCAGTATTTT. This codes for CANRVVGADTQYF.

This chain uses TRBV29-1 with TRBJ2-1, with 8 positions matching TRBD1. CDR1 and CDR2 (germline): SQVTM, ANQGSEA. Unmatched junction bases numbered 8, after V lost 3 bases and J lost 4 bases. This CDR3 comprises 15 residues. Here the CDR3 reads CSVECRDRGYNEQFF. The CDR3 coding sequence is TGCAGCGTTGAGTGCCGAGACAGGGGTTACAATGAGCAGTTCTTC.

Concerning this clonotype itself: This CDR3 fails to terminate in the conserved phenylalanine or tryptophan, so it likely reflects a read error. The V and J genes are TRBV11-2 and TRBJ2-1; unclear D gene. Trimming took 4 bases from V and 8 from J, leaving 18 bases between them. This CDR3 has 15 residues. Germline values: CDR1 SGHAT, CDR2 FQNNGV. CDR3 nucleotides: TGTGCCAGCAGCTCTCGTGGCCGGATCGGCTATGAGCAGTTCCTC. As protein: CASSSRGRIGYEQFL.

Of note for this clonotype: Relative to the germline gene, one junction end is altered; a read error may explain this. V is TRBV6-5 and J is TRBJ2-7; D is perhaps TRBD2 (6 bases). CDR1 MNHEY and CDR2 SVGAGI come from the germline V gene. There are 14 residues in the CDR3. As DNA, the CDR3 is TGTACCAGCAGTTACCGGGAGAACTCCTACGAGCAGTACTTC. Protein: CTSSYRENSYEQYF.

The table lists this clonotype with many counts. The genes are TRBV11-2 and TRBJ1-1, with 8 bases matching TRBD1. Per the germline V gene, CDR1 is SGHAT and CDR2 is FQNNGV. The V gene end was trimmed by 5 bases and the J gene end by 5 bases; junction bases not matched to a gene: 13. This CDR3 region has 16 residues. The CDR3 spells CASSPLRVQGGTEAFF. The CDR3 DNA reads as TGTGCCAGCAGCCCCCTCCGGGTACAGGGGGGGACTGAAGCTTTCTTT.

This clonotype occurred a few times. CDR3 region: CASSIGYEQYF. CDR3 coding DNA: TGTGCCAGCAGCATAGGCTACGAGCAGTACTTC. The V call is TRBV7-9, the J call TRBJ2-7, with D uncertain. Trimming cost V 5 bases and J 3 bases, with 5 bases left between them. CDR3 size: 11 residues. Looked up from germline, CDR1 is SEHNR and CDR2 is FQNEAQ (reference sequence).

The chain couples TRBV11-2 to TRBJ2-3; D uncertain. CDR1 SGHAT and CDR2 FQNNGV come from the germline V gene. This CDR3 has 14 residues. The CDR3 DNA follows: TGTGGCGGCAGCTTCTCGGACGGCACAGATACGCAGTATTTT. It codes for CGGSFSDGTDTQYF.

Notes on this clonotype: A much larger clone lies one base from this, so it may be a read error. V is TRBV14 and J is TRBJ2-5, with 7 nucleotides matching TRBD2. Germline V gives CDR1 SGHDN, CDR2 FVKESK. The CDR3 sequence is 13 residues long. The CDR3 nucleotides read TGTGGCAGCAGCCAAGTCCCTAGCGGGACCCAGTACTTC. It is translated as CGSSQVPSGTQYF.

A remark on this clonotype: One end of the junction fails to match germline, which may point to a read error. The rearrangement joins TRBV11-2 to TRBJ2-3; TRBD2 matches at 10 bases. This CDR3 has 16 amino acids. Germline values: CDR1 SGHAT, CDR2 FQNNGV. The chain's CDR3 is CASSSWVAGGPDAQYF. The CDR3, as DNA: TGTGCCAGCAGCAGTTGGGTAGCGGGAGGACCAGATGCGCAGTATTTT. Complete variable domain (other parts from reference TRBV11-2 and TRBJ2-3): EAGVAQSPRYKIIEKRQSVAFWCNPISGHATLYWYQQILGQGPKLLIQFQNNGVVDDSQLPKDRFSAERLKGVDSTLKIQPAKLEDSAVYLCASSSWVAGGPDAQYFGPGTRLTVL.

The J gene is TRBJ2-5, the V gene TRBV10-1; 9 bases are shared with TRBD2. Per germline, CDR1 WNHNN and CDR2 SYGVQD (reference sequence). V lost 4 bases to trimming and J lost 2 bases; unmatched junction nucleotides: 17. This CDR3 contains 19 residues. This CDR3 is CASSVADLAGTSSQETQYF. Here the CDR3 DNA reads TGCGCCAGCAGTGTAGCAGACTTGGCCGGGACTAGCAGTCAAGAGACCCAGTACTTC.

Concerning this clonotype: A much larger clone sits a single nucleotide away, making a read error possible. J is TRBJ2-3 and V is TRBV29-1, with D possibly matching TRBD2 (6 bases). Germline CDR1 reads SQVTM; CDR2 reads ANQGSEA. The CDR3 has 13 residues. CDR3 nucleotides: TGCGGCGTTGATGGGGGGATGAGCGATACGCAGTATTTT. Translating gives CGVDGGMSDTQYF.

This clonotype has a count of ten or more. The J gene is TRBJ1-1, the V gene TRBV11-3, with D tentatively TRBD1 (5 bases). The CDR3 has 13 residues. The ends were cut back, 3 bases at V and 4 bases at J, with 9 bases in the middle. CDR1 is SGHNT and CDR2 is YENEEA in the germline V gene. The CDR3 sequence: CASSFQGGTEAFF. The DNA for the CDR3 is TGTGCCAGCAGCTTCCAGGGCGGCACTGAAGCTTTCTTT. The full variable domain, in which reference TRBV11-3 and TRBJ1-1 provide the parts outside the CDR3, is EAGVVQSPRYKIIEKKQPVAFWCNPISGHNTLYWYLQNLGQGPELLIRYENEEAVDDSQLPKDRFSAERLKGVDSTLKIQPAELGDSAVYLCASSFQGGTEAFFGQGTRLTVV.

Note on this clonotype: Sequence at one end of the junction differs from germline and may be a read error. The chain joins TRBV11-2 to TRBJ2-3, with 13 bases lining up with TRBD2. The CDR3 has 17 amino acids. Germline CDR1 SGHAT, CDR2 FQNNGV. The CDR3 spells CASSSRLAGGLTYTQYF. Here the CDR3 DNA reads TGTGCCAGCAGCTCGCGACTAGCGGGAGGCCTAACATATACTCAGTATTTT.

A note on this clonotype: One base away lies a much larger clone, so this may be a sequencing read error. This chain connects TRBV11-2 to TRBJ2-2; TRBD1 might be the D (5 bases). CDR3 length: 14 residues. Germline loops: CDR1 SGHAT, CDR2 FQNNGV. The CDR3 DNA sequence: TGTGCCAACAGCTTAGGGGCGTCGGCCGGGGAGCTGTTTTTT. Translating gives CANSLGASAGELFF.

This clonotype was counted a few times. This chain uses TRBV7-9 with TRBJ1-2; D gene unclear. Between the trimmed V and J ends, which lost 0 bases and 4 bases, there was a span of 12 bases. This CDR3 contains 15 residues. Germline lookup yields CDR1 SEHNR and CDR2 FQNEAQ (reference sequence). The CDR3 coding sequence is TGTGCCAGCAGCTTAGCGTCCAGGTGGATCTATGGCTACACCTTC. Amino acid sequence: CASSLASRWIYGYTF.

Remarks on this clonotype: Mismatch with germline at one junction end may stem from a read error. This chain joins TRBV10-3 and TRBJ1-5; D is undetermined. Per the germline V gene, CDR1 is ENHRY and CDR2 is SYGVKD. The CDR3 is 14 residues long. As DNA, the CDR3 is TGTGCCATCAGTGAGGCTTTCGTAAATCAGCCCCATCATTTT. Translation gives CAISEAFVNQPHHF.

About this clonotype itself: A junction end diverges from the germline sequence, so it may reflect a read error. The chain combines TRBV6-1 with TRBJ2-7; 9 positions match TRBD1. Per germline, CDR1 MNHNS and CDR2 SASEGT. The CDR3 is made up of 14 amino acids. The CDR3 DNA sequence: TGTGCCAGCAGTGCCGGGACAGGGCCCAACGAGCGGTACTTC. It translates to CASSAGTGPNERYF.

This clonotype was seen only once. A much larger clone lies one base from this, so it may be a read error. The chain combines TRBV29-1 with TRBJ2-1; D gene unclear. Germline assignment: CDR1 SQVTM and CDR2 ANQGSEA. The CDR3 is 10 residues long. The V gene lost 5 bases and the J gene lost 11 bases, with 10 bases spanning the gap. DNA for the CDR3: TGCAGCGTTCAAAACTGGCAGCAGTTCTTC. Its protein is CSVQNWQQFF.

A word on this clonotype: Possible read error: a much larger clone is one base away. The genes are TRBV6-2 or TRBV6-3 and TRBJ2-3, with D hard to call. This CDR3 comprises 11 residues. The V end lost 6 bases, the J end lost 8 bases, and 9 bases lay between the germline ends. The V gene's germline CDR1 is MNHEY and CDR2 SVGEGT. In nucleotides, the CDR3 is TGTGCCAGCAGCCCCGCAGGTACGCAGTATTTT. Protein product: CASSPAGTQYF.

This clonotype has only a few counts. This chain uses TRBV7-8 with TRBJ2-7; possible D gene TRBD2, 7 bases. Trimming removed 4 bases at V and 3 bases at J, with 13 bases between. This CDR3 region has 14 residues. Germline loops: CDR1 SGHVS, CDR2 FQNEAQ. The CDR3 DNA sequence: TGTGCCAGCAGCTCGGAGGGGGGGGGCTACGAGCAGTACTTC. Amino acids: CASSSEGGGYEQYF.

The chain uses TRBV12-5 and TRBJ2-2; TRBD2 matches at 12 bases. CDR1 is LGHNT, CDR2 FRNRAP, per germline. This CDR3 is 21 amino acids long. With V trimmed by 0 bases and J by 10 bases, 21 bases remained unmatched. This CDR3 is CASGLVTLPRLAGVLAEELFF. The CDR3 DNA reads TGTGCTAGTGGTTTGGTAACGTTACCGAGACTAGCGGGAGTATTAGCCGAGGAGCTGTTTTTT. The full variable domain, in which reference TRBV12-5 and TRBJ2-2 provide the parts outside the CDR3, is DARVTQTPRHKVTEMGQEVTMRCQPILGHNTVFWYRQTMMQGLELLAYFRNRAPLDDSGMPKDRFSAEMPDATLATLKIQPSEPRDSAVYFCASGLVTLPRLAGVLAEELFFGEGSRLTVL.

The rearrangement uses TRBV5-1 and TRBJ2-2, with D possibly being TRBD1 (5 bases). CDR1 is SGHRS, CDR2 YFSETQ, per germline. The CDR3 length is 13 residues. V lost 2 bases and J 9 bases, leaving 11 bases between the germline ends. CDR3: CASSFSSDRELFF. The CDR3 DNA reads TGCGCCAGCAGCTTCAGTTCGGACAGGGAGCTGTTTTTT.

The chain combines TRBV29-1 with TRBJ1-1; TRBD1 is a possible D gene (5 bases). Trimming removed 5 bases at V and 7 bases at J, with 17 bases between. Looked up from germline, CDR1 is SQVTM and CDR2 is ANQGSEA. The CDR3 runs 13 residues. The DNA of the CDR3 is TGCAGCGTTAAGTTCGTAGGGCAGGGTGAAGCTTTCTTT. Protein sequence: CSVKFVGQGEAFF.